This T cell receptor beta chain originates from a study of OX40 agonist ivuxolimab in advanced cancers. Study summary: In this cohort, patients received ivuxolimab, an agonistic anti-OX40 (CD134) antibody. Participants, about 83% male, averaged approximately 60 years of age, ranging from roughly 20 to 80. Overall study findings and caveats: The antigen specificity of the peripheral T cells (those that were expanded) was not determined. Among the least clonally expanded were partial responders at 0.1-3.0 mg/kg.

This table comes from immunoSEQ multiplex PCR, and its TCRdb copy is limited to in-frame clones, with some not included. Found here are about 81,000 clones, 88% of them singletons; the top ten hold around 0.45%. Germline values: CDR1 LNHDA, CDR2 SQIVND (reference sequence). The CDR3 sequence is 16 residues long. V lost 3 bases to trimming and J lost 0 bases, with 12 bases between them. With respect to this clone: The antigen is undetermined.

The receptor was derived from an adult with an advanced solid tumor such as melanoma, head and neck, liver or kidney cancer. The gene calls are TRBV19 and TRBJ1-5, with D uncertain. The sample was CD4+ or CD8+ T cells sorted from blood, taken in a trial of the OX40 agonist ivuxolimab. The CDR3 loop is CASSIGQVDSNQPQHF. The CDR3 region has the DNA TGTGCCAGTAGTATCGGGCAGGTCGATAGCAATCAGCCCCAGCATTTT.